The 29 T cell receptor beta chains below were found in one sample sequenced in a study of Ad26.COV2.S vaccination and SARS-CoV-2 variants. As for treatment: some 20 received Ad26.COV2.S at low or high dose, single or two shots; a few received placebo; per-sample allocation not given. Collection of the samples took place on day 63 after the first injection of vaccine or placebo. Produced via immunoSEQ multiplex PCR; TCRdb's table is partial and in-frame only. Altogether almost 400,000 clones are present, over 75% being singletons, with the ten largest covering 1.5% to 2%. Sequencing used peripheral blood, obtained in a trial of Ad26.COV2.S vaccine versus placebo. The receptors shown here come from a person between 18 and 65 years old who received the Ad26.COV2.S COVID-19 vaccine or a placebo.

The genes are TRBV3-1 (or the pseudogene TRBV3-2) and TRBJ2-1, with 8 bases identical to TRBD2. The CDR3 has 16 residues. The germline V gene has CDR1 LGHDT and CDR2 YNNKEL (reference sequence). V lost 5 bases and J lost 7; bases outside the gene matches: 13. This CDR3 is CASSARGELAANEQFF. CDR3 sequence (DNA): TGTGCCAGCAGCGCAAGGGGGGAACTAGCGGCAAATGAGCAGTTCTTC.

V usage is TRBV5-4 and J usage is TRBJ2-7; D uncertain. The V gene's germline CDR1 is SGHNT and CDR2 YYREEE (reference sequence). V was trimmed by 4 bases and J by 3 bases, leaving 8 bases between them. The CDR3 is 12 residues long. The CDR3 spells CASSQDRYEQYF. CDR3 coding DNA: TGTGCCAGCAGCCAGGACCGCTACGAGCAGTACTTC.

V is TRBV7-2 and J is TRBJ2-1; the match to TRBD2 covers 11 bases. CDR1 is SGHTA, CDR2 FQGNSA, per germline. CDR3 size: 15 residues. With V trimmed by 5 bases and J by 13 bases, 13 bases remained unmatched. The CDR3 region has the DNA TGTGCCAGCAGCCCTACTAGCGGGAGAGCCGGGGTCCAGTTCTTC. Encoded protein: CASSPTSGRAGVQFF.

V and J are TRBV7-8 and TRBJ2-7, with 8 bases fitting TRBD2. CDR1 SGHVS and CDR2 FQNEAQ come from the germline V gene. The CDR3 is 16 residues long. Unmatched junction bases numbered 15, after V lost 4 bases and J lost 7 bases. CDR3 nucleotide sequence: TGTGCCAGCAGCTCAATCCCCCGGGAGGGCCATTGGGAGCAGTACTTC. Its translation is CASSSIPREGHWEQYF.

The chain has TRBV5-5 and TRBJ2-3; D not certain. This CDR3 is 16 amino acids long. With 0 bases removed from V and 0 bases from J, the gap between germline ends came to 11 bases. Germline lookup yields CDR1 SGHKS and CDR2 YYEKEE (reference sequence). The CDR3 spells CASSLEIGASTDTQYF. The CDR3 coding sequence is TGTGCCAGCAGCTTGGAAATAGGAGCTAGCACAGATACGCAGTATTTT.

This chain uses TRBV9 with TRBJ2-1, with 7 positions matching TRBD2. V lost 1 base to trimming and J lost 6 bases; unmatched junction nucleotides: 4. Germline CDR1 reads SGDLS; CDR2 reads YYNGEE. The CDR3 runs to 14 residues. CDR3 sequence (DNA): TGTGCCAGCAGCGTAACTAGCGAGGGCAATGAGCAGTTCTTC. Protein product: CASSVTSEGNEQFF.

The sample holds a few counts of this clone. V is TRBV9 and J is TRBJ2-2, with 9 bases aligning to TRBD2. CDR3 size: 17 residues. Germline trimming cut 7 bases from V and 1 base from J; bases unmatched to any gene: 11. The V gene's germline CDR1 is SGDLS and CDR2 YYNGEE. The CDR3 is CASPYEREARNTGELFF. As DNA, the CDR3 is TGTGCCAGCCCCTATGAGCGGGAGGCTCGGAACACCGGGGAGCTGTTTTTT.

The chain has TRBV30 and TRBJ2-7, with D hard to call. Trimming shortened V by 4 bases and J by 5 bases, and 9 bases separated the two germline ends. The CDR3 totals 11 residues. Germline-derived CDR1 and CDR2 are GTSNPN and SVGIG (reference sequence). DNA of the CDR3: TGTGCCTGGACACCAGGAGACGAGCAGTACTTC. Its translation is CAWTPGDEQYF.

The rearrangement uses TRBV19 and TRBJ2-3, with 11 bases matching TRBD2. Germline V gene lookup returns CDR1 LNHDA and CDR2 SQIVND (reference sequence). The CDR3 contains 17 residues. V shed 6 bases, J shed 9 bases, and the junction held 17 bases outside the gene matches. The CDR3 DNA reads TGTGCCAGTAGCCCAAGGGGACTAGCGGTGGGGAGGGGGACGCAGTATTTT. Residues: CASSPRGLAVGRGTQYF.

The chain couples TRBV3-1 (or the pseudogene TRBV3-2) to TRBJ1-1; no clear D. The CDR3 has 11 amino acids. CDR1 and CDR2 (germline): LGHDT, YNNKEL (reference sequence). V was shortened by 6 bases and J by 5 bases, with 7 bases between the two germline ends. CDR3 in amino acids: CASSSVTEAFF. Written as DNA, the CDR3 is TGTGCCAGCAGTAGTGTAACTGAAGCTTTCTTT.

The chain is built from TRBV6-5 and TRBJ2-3; D is possibly TRBD2 (5 bases). Germline-derived CDR1 and CDR2 are MNHEY and SVGAGI. Trimming cost V 7 bases and J 3 bases, with 14 bases left between them. The CDR3 is made up of 14 amino acids. The CDR3 DNA reads TGTGCCAGCACCCCAGCGAGAGGGACAGATACGCAGTATTTT. Its protein is CASTPARGTDTQYF.

The rearrangement uses TRBV5-4 and TRBJ2-2; no definite D call. The CDR3 is 15 amino acids. V was cut by 4 bases and J by 0 bases, with 10 bases left in between. Per germline, CDR1 SGHNT and CDR2 YYREEE (reference sequence). The CDR3 loop is CASSPTAANTGELFF. CDR3 nucleotide sequence: TGTGCCAGCAGCCCCACGGCTGCGAACACCGGGGAGCTGTTTTTT.

The V call is TRBV4-2, the J call TRBJ2-1, with D possibly TRBD2 on 6 matching bases. Germline lookup yields CDR1 LGHNA and CDR2 YNFKEQ. The CDR3 runs 13 residues. The V end was cut by 0 bases, the J end by 12 bases, with 12 bases between. In DNA form, the CDR3 reads TGTGCCAGCAGCCAAGAGTTGCTAGCGCCGCAGTTCTTC. It codes for CASSQELLAPQFF.

The rearrangement joins TRBV5-6 to TRBJ1-2; 7 bases align to TRBD1. This CDR3 is 18 amino acids long. From germline, CDR1 is SGHDT and CDR2 YYEEEE. After removal of 4 bases from V and 3 bases from J, the junction contained 18 bases not matched to a gene. The CDR3 DNA sequence: TGTGCCAGCAGCCCCCTCGGCAGGGGGAGTCATATGGACTATGGCTACACCTTC. It codes for CASSPLGRGSHMDYGYTF.

J is TRBJ2-1 and V is TRBV19, with D unresolved. Trimming took off 1 base at V and 7 bases at J, with 5 bases between the two ends. From germline, CDR1 is LNHDA and CDR2 SQIVND (reference sequence). This CDR3 is built from 12 residues. CDR3: CASSIVKNEQFF. CDR3 nucleotides: TGTGCCAGTAGTATAGTTAAGAATGAGCAGTTCTTC.

The chain employs TRBV14 and TRBJ2-5; D perhaps matches TRBD2 (6 bases). This CDR3 spans 13 amino acids. V lost 1 base to trimming and J lost 6 bases, with 9 bases between them. The germline CDR1 and CDR2 sequences are SGHDN and FVKESK. The CDR3 loop reads CASSQGLAKTQYF. CDR3 sequence (DNA): TGTGCCAGCAGCCAAGGTCTAGCGAAGACCCAGTACTTC.

The chain joins TRBV30 to TRBJ1-5, with D maybe TRBD1 (5 bases). The CDR3 runs to 15 residues. Trimming removed 0 bases at V and 6 bases at J, with 15 bases between. Germline V lookup: CDR1 GTSNPN, CDR2 SVGIG (reference sequence). This chain's CDR3 is CAWSVKGMGGQPQHF. CDR3 DNA sequence: TGTGCCTGGAGTGTAAAGGGGATGGGGGGTCAGCCCCAGCATTTT. The full variable domain, with the rest looked up from reference TRBV30 and TRBJ1-5, is SQTIHQWPATLVQPVGSPLSLECTVEGTSNPNLYWYRQAAGRGLQLLFYSVGIGQISSEVPQNLSASRPQDRQFILSSKKLLLSDSGFYLCAWSVKGMGGQPQHFGDGTRLSIL.

The rearrangement uses TRBV6-5 and TRBJ2-2, with 8 bases that match TRBD1. Germline values: CDR1 MNHEY, CDR2 SVGAGI. There are 13 residues in the CDR3. The J segment lost 5 bases and the V segment lost 6 bases, leaving 2 bases of the junction unmatched. The CDR3 coding sequence is TGTGCCAGCAGGACAGGGGAGACCGGGGAGCTGTTTTTT. It specifies CASRTGETGELFF.

The rearrangement uses TRBV5-4 and TRBJ2-1; 10 nucleotides agree with TRBD2. Germline loops: CDR1 SGHNT, CDR2 YYREEE (reference sequence). The CDR3 has 15 residues. V dropped 4 bases and J dropped 10; count of bases not matched to a gene: 11. CDR3 sequence reads: CASSARPTSGTEQFF. The CDR3 nucleotides read TGTGCCAGCAGCGCCCGCCCCACTAGCGGGACCGAGCAGTTCTTC.

The CDR3 here is CASSEVPDRLTQYF. CDR3 nucleotides: TGTGCCAGCAGTGAAGTGCCGGACAGATTAACGCAGTATTTT. This chain links TRBV6-1 with TRBJ2-3; a weak D match, TRBD1 (6 bases). From germline, CDR1 is MNHNS and CDR2 SASEGT. The germline V and J ends were trimmed by 1 base and 9 bases, with 14 bases remaining between them. This CDR3 is built from 14 residues.

The V call is TRBV19, the J call TRBJ2-3; 11 nucleotides line up with TRBD2. This CDR3 is built from 16 residues. V lost 1 base, J lost 6 bases, and 6 bases stayed unmatched. Germline V lookup: CDR1 LNHDA, CDR2 SQIVND (reference sequence). In DNA form, the CDR3 reads TGTGCCAGTAGTATAGGTCTAGCGGGGGGCCTGGATACGCAGTATTTT. Protein sequence: CASSIGLAGGLDTQYF.

J is TRBJ1-6 and V is TRBV3-1 (or the pseudogene TRBV3-2); D is undetermined. Trimming took off 3 bases at V and 5 bases at J, with 14 bases between the two ends. This CDR3 comprises 16 residues. The germline gives CDR1 LGHDT, CDR2 YNNKEL (reference sequence). In DNA form, the CDR3 reads TGTGCCAGCAGCCAGGACCTCGGCAGGCATAATTCACCCCTCCACTTT. As protein: CASSQDLGRHNSPLHF.

The chain uses TRBV6-6 and TRBJ2-5; TRBD2 might be the D (6 bases). Germline-derived CDR1 and CDR2 are MNHNY and SVGAGI (reference sequence). Trimming removed 5 bases at V and 4 bases at J, with 8 bases between. This CDR3 is 12 amino acids long. CDR3 protein: CASSPGGETQYF. CDR3 DNA sequence: TGTGCCAGCAGTCCCGGGGGAGAGACCCAGTACTTC.

The chain combines TRBV5-4 with TRBJ2-7, with 8 bases lining up with TRBD2. Germline V CDR1 and CDR2: SGHNT, YYREEE (reference sequence). The CDR3 length is 14 residues. V shed 0 bases and J 4 bases; nucleotides not matched to a gene: 3. This CDR3 is CASSLGTSRYEQYF. CDR3 DNA: TGTGCCAGCAGCTTGGGGACTAGCAGGTACGAGCAGTACTTC.

The chain is built from TRBV6-5 and TRBJ2-2; D might be TRBD1 or TRBD2, each matching 6 bases. V dropped 6 bases and J dropped 5 bases, with 16 bases sitting between them. This CDR3 is 15 amino acids long. The germline V gene has CDR1 MNHEY and CDR2 SVGAGI. The CDR3 bases are TGTGCCAGCAGCCACTTGGGCGGGACAACCGGGGAGCTGTTTTTT. It is translated as CASSHLGGTTGELFF.

This clone was counted a single time. This chain uses TRBV28 with TRBJ1-1; 7 bases agree with TRBD1. CDR3 size: 15 residues. Trimming took 5 bases from V and 0 from J; bases not matched to a gene: 6. The germline CDR1 and CDR2 sequences are MDHEN and SYDVKM. CDR3 nucleotides: TGTGCCAGCAGTGACGGGGACAGCTTGAACACTGAAGCTTTCTTT. Residues: CASSDGDSLNTEAFF.

The J gene is TRBJ2-4, the V gene TRBV24-1; D is unclear. V was shortened by 3 bases and J by 7 bases, with 9 bases between the two germline ends. CDR1 KGHDR and CDR2 SFDVKD come from the germline V gene. CDR3 length equals 13 residues. In nucleotides, the CDR3 is TGTGCCACCAGTGATGCCCCACTTAACATTCAGTACTTC. Residues: CATSDAPLNIQYF.

The table lists this clone with many counts. The genes are TRBV5-8 and TRBJ2-7; possible D gene TRBD2, 5 bases. CDR3 length: 14 amino acids. Deletions cut 1 base from V and 5 bases from J, with 13 bases between. The germline CDR1 and CDR2 sequences are SGHTS and YDEGEE. The DNA of the CDR3 is TGTGCCAGCAGCTTGTCACTAGGTACCCACGAGCAGTACTTC. It specifies CASSLSLGTHEQYF.

This chain links TRBV13 with TRBJ1-2; unclear D gene. The V end was cut by 3 bases, the J end by 4 bases, with 12 bases between. CDR1 is PRHDT, CDR2 FYEKMQ, per germline (reference sequence). This CDR3 contains 14 residues. In DNA, the CDR3 is TGTGCCAGCAGCTTTTATCCGAGATCCTATGGCTACACCTTC. It is translated as CASSFYPRSYGYTF.